This is a list of T cell receptor beta chains from one sample in a study of CD8+CD57+ T cells in acquired aplastic anemia. Each CDR3 protein is one row after TCRdb ran MiXCR on the reads. Of 200,000 to 250,000 distinct CDR3 sequences in the sample, 34% are singletons; the top ten hold roughly 1.1%. The source material was sorted CD4+, CD8+, or CD8+CD57+ T cells (not recorded which) from PBMCs. The receptors shown here come from a human donor in good health, serving as a control. Each CDR3 is given with its conserved first and last residue. D genes are given only for firm matches. Rows give clone size only sometimes, using once, few, many, or a class for an expanded clone.

>.|TRBV3-1|TRBJ2-7|.
CASSHSPQGLGEQYF
TGTGCCAGCAGCCATTCCCCTCAGGGCCTTGGCGAGCAGTACTTC
>TRBD1|TRBV5-1|TRBJ2-7|once
CASSLAPGQGYEQYF
TGCGCCAGCAGCTTGGCTCCGGGACAGGGCTACGAGCAGTACTTC
>TRBD1|TRBV7-9|TRBJ2-5|.
CASSPGDRVWETQYF
TGTGCCAGCAGCCCCGGGGACAGGGTGTGGGAGACCCAGTACTTC
>TRBD1|TRBV24-1|TRBJ2-5|.
CATSALPGQGETQYF
TGTGCCACCAGTGCCTTACCGGGACAGGGGGAGACCCAGTACTTC
>TRBD1|TRBV10-3|TRBJ1-2|.
CAISDPPRDRIYGYTF
TGTGCCATCAGTGACCCGCCAAGGGACAGGATCTATGGCTACACCTTC
>TRBD1|TRBV19|TRBJ1-1|.
CASSPLIDRGDTEAFF
TGTGCCAGTAGTCCCTTAATAGACAGGGGTGACACTGAAGCTTTCTTT
>.|TRBV9|TRBJ1-1|.
CASNNMGYSSNTEAFF
TGTGCCAGCAACAACATGGGGTATTCGTCGAACACTGAAGCTTTCTTT
>.|TRBV10-3|TRBJ2-7|.
CARDGGYHYEQYF
TGTGCTAGAGATGGGGGGTACCACTACGAGCAGTACTTC
>TRBD2|TRBV10-1|TRBJ2-7|many
CASSELGGGVYEQYF
TGCGCCAGCAGTGAGTTGGGGGGGGGTGTCTACGAGCAGTACTTC
>.|TRBV5-1|TRBJ2-5|many
CASSLQTGYETQYF
TGCGCCAGCAGCTTGCAAACGGGGTACGAGACCCAGTACTTC
>.|TRBV6-1|TRBJ2-1|.
CASSGGPSNEQFF
TGTGCCAGCAGTGGAGGGCCGTCCAATGAGCAGTTCTTC
>TRBD1|TRBV6-2/TRBV6-3|TRBJ1-2|many
CASATGTGRGYTF
TGTGCCAGCGCCACCGGGACAGGACGCGGCTACACCTTC
>TRBD1|TRBV10-2|TRBJ2-5|few
CASRGTGVEKLYF
TGCGCCAGCCGCGGGACAGGGGTTGAAAAACTGTACTTC
>.|TRBV2|TRBJ1-6|.
CASSAFSPLHF
TGTGCCAGCAGTGCTTTTTCGCCCCTCCACTTT
>.|TRBV6-2/TRBV6-3|TRBJ2-7|.
CASSYSSHEQHF
TGTGCCAGCAGTTACTCGTCGCACGAGCAGCACTTC
>.|TRBV7-8|TRBJ1-3|few
CASSLGRRRDSGNTIYF
TGTGCCAGCAGCTTAGGTCGCAGGCGCGACTCTGGAAACACCATATATTTT
>.|TRBV14|TRBJ1-6|few
CASSYSRTVFNSPLHF
TGTGCCAGCAGTTACTCCCGGACAGTTTTTAATTCACCCCTCCACTTT
>.|TRBV6-5|TRBJ2-7|many
CASSYSQGGQYF
TGTGCCAGCAGCTACTCACAGGGCGGGCAGTACTTC
>.|TRBV4-2|TRBJ2-7|few
CASSPGRGLDRYEQYF
TGTGCCAGCAGCCCCGGGCGGGGGCTGGACCGCTACGAGCAGTACTTC
>TRBD1|TRBV6-1|TRBJ1-2|.
CASRTPRGPYGYTF
TGTGCCAGCAGGACACCAAGGGGGCCCTATGGCTACACCTTC
>TRBD1|TRBV10-2|TRBJ2-7|.
CASSGGPGQGAYEQYF
TGCGCCAGCAGTGGGGGACCGGGACAGGGGGCTTACGAGCAGTACTTC
>TRBD2|TRBV9|TRBJ2-3|many
CASSVRGGTDTQYF
TGTGCCAGCAGCGTTCGGGGGGGCACAGATACGCAGTATTTT
>TRBD2|TRBV20-1|TRBJ2-1|.
CSARLAGGQFF
TGCAGTGCTAGACTAGCGGGAGGGCAGTTCTTC
>TRBD1|TRBV12-3/TRBV12-4|TRBJ1-5|.
CASSLTGQVFNQPQHF
TGTGCCAGCAGTTTAACGGGACAGGTATTCAATCAGCCCCAGCATTTT
>TRBD2|TRBV29-1|TRBJ2-2|many
CSVRLAGLNTGELFF
TGCAGCGTGCGACTAGCGGGGCTGAACACCGGGGAGCTGTTTTTT
>TRBD1|TRBV5-1|TRBJ1-3|.
CASSLVGQGLSGNTIYF
TGCGCCAGCAGCTTGGTGGGACAGGGCCTCTCTGGAAACACCATATATTTT
>.|TRBV18|TRBJ2-1|.
CASSQGYLGEQFF
TGTGCCAGCTCACAAGGATATCTGGGTGAGCAGTTCTTC
>TRBD1|TRBV11-1|TRBJ1-1|many
CASRPDDREAEAFF
TGTGCCAGCAGACCAGATGACAGGGAAGCTGAAGCTTTCTTT
>.|TRBV10-1|TRBJ2-7|.
CASSDRLYEQYF
TGCGCCAGCAGTGACAGACTCTACGAGCAGTACTTC
>TRBD2|TRBV12-3/TRBV12-4|TRBJ2-1|few
CASSFASGGSNEQFF
TGTGCCAGCAGTTTTGCTAGCGGGGGATCCAATGAGCAGTTCTTC
>.|TRBV12-3/TRBV12-4|TRBJ1-4|.
CASTQSGESGATNEKLFF
TGTGCCAGCACCCAAAGTGGGGAATCGGGTGCAACTAATGAAAAACTGTTTTTT
>TRBD2|TRBV25-1|TRBJ2-7|.
CASSPGLAGARPYEQYF
TGTGCCAGCAGCCCGGGACTAGCGGGAGCCAGGCCCTACGAGCAGTACTTC
>.|TRBV10-2|TRBJ2-1|.
CASNLNEQFF
TGCGCCAGCAACCTAAATGAGCAGTTCTTC
>.|TRBV14|TRBJ2-5|many
CASSQVMRDQETQYF
TGTGCCAGCAGCCAAGTAATGAGGGATCAAGAGACCCAGTACTTC
>TRBD2|TRBV15|TRBJ2-7|.
CATSRGAGGSYEQYF
TGTGCCACCAGCAGAGGAGCGGGGGGTTCCTACGAGCAGTACTTC
>TRBD1|TRBV2|TRBJ2-3|.
CASSYGPGQGDTQYF
TGTGCCAGCAGTTACGGACCGGGACAGGGAGATACGCAGTATTTT
>.|TRBV7-9|TRBJ1-3|many
CASSNSGNTIYF
TGTGCCAGCAGCAACTCTGGAAACACCATATATTTT
>TRBD2|TRBV5-1|TRBJ2-7|many
CASSDGTSGPYEQYF
TGCGCCAGCAGCGACGGGACTAGCGGCCCCTACGAGCAGTACTTC
>TRBD1|TRBV20-1|TRBJ1-2|.
CSARPGQHNYGYTF
TGCAGTGCTAGGCCGGGACAGCATAACTATGGCTACACCTTC
>.|TRBV7-2|TRBJ1-1|many
CASSLEGGNTEAFF
TGTGCCAGCAGCTTGGAGGGCGGGAACACTGAAGCTTTCTTT
>.|TRBV29-1|TRBJ1-3|many
CSVQRPSGNTIYF
TGCAGCGTTCAACGCCCCTCTGGAAACACCATATATTTT
>.|TRBV20-1|TRBJ2-1|many
CSAEKMTNPANEQFF
TGCAGTGCGGAAAAAATGACTAACCCCGCCAATGAGCAGTTCTTC
>TRBD2|TRBV25-1|TRBJ2-7|once
CASSQDPNPSGRSYEQYF
TGTGCCAGCAGCCAAGACCCTAATCCAAGCGGGAGGTCCTACGAGCAGTACTTC
>.|TRBV2|TRBJ2-7|.
CASVYRQEQYF
TGTGCCAGCGTATACCGTCAAGAGCAGTACTTC
>.|TRBV9|TRBJ2-1|many
CASSVGGRTNEQFF
TGTGCCAGCAGCGTAGGAGGCAGAACTAATGAGCAGTTCTTC
>.|TRBV6-6|TRBJ2-7|many
CASSYPNVREVYEQYF
TGTGCCAGCAGTTACCCCAATGTGAGGGAGGTGTACGAGCAGTACTTC
>.|TRBV15|TRBJ1-1|.
CATSREGTHAEAFF
TGTGCCACCAGCAGAGAAGGGACACACGCTGAAGCTTTCTTT
>TRBD2|TRBV10-3|TRBJ2-1|few
CASSYLAGGPYEQFF
TGTGCCAGCAGTTACTTGGCGGGGGGGCCGTATGAGCAGTTCTTC
>.|TRBV19|TRBJ2-7|.
CASSIDGTREQYF
TGTGCCAGTAGTATAGATGGGACACGCGAGCAGTACTTC
>.|TRBV24-1|TRBJ2-1|many
CATSDLKGVDYNEQFF
TGTGCCACCAGTGATTTAAAAGGGGTCGACTACAATGAGCAGTTCTTC
>.|TRBV4-1|TRBJ1-1|.
CASSRQDRQNTEAFF
TGCGCCAGCAGCCGACAGGACAGACAGAACACTGAAGCTTTCTTT